The 23 T cell receptor beta chains below were found in one sample sequenced in a study of OX40 agonist ivuxolimab in advanced cancers. Sequencing used immunoSEQ multiplex PCR; TCRdb keeps in-frame clones, though not all of them. The sample has tens of thousands of clones, 89% seen once. The input for sequencing was CD4+ or CD8+ T cells sorted from blood, taken in a trial of the OX40 agonist ivuxolimab. These receptors all stem from an adult with an advanced solid tumor such as melanoma, head and neck, liver or kidney cancer.

V usage is TRBV7-9 and J usage is TRBJ2-7; weak D call: TRBD2 (5 bases). V lost 5 bases, J lost 4 bases, and 15 bases lay in between. Per the germline V gene, CDR1 is SEHNR and CDR2 is FQNEAQ (reference sequence). This CDR3 region has 14 residues. Here the CDR3 DNA reads TGTGCCAGCAGCCCTGAACGGCCGGGATACGAGCAGTACTTC. This sequence encodes CASSPERPGYEQYF. Full variable domain (missing parts from reference TRBV7-9 and TRBJ2-7): DTGVSQNPRHKITKRGQNVTFRCDPISEHNRLYWYRQTLGQGPEFLTYFQNEAQLEKSRLLSDRFSAERPKGSFSTLEIQRTEQGDSAMYLCASSPERPGYEQYFGPGTRLTVT.

The genes are TRBV19 and TRBJ1-2, with D perhaps TRBD1 (6 bases). CDR1 and CDR2 (germline): LNHDA, SQIVND (reference sequence). The CDR3 is 16 residues long. V was clipped by 1 base and J by 4 bases, with 16 bases between them. As DNA, the CDR3 is TGTGCCAGTAGTATAGTCGCACGGACAGACATCTATGGCTACACCTTC. Its translation is CASSIVARTDIYGYTF. Drawing the rest from reference TRBV19 and TRBJ1-2, the complete variable domain is DGGITQSPKYLFRKEGQNVTLSCEQNLNHDAMYWYRQDPGQGLRLIYYSQIVNDFQKGDIAEGYSVSREKKESFPLTVTSAQKNPTAFYLCASSIVARTDIYGYTFGSGTRLTVV.

This sequence joins TRBV6-6 and TRBJ1-2, with TRBD1 as a possible D gene (5 bases). Germline CDR1 MNHNY, CDR2 SVGAGI (reference sequence). The CDR3 runs 11 residues. V lost 8 bases, J lost 2 bases, and 6 bases lay in between. This CDR3 reads CASSGNYGYTF. The CDR3 DNA reads TGTGCCAGCTCAGGGAACTATGGCTACACCTTC.

Notes on this clone: The same CDR3 arises from other DNA sequences in this sample as well. The rearrangement uses TRBV5-1 and TRBJ2-3, with 9 bases fitting TRBD2. Germline lookup yields CDR1 SGHRS and CDR2 YFSETQ. CDR3 length: 15 amino acids. The J segment lost 3 bases and the V segment lost 4 bases, leaving 6 bases of the junction unmatched. As DNA, the CDR3 is TGCGCCAGCAGCACGGGACTAGCAGGTACAGATACGCAGTATTTT. Protein sequence: CASSTGLAGTDTQYF.

The chain uses TRBV25-1 and TRBJ2-7, with D unresolved. Germline V lookup: CDR1 MGHDK, CDR2 SYGVNS. CDR3 length: 13 residues. Trimming pared 5 bases from V and 7 bases from J, leaving 15 bases between. The CDR3 loop reads CASSSTGFEEQYF. The DNA for the CDR3 is TGTGCCAGCAGTTCTACCGGCTTCGAGGAGCAGTACTTC.

The chain is built from TRBV9 and TRBJ2-1, with 9 bases matching TRBD2. The germline CDR1 and CDR2 sequences are SGDLS and YYNGEE. The CDR3 has 18 amino acids. The trim removed 0 bases at V and 0 bases at J, leaving 7 bases unmatched. The CDR3 is CASSVASLAGSSYNEQFF. The CDR3, as DNA: TGTGCCAGCAGCGTAGCGTCTCTAGCGGGAAGCTCCTACAATGAGCAGTTCTTC.

This clone was found a few times. J is TRBJ1-5 and V is TRBV27, with 8 positions matching TRBD1. After removal of 6 bases from V and 6 bases from J, the junction contained 13 bases not matched to a gene. Germline V lookup: CDR1 MNHEY, CDR2 SMNVEV (reference sequence). This CDR3 has 16 amino acids. In nucleotides, the CDR3 is TGTGCCAGCAGCAAAGAACAGGGGGTCGGGGGTCAGCCCCAGCATTTT. Translating it yields CASSKEQGVGGQPQHF.

The CDR3 DNA reads TGTGCCAGCAGCTTCATAGGGGTGGGAACCTACGAGCAGTACTTC. Translating it yields CASSFIGVGTYEQYF. The chain carries TRBV7-2 and TRBJ2-7; TRBD1 might be the D (5 bases). CDR3 length: 15 amino acids. Germline values: CDR1 SGHTA, CDR2 FQGNSA. Trimming shortened V by 3 bases and J by 2 bases, and 14 bases separated the two germline ends.

The chain combines TRBV4-2 with TRBJ2-7; a weak D match, TRBD2 (6 bases). This CDR3 has 15 amino acids. Germline V gives CDR1 LGHNA, CDR2 YNFKEQ. Trimming shortened V by 3 bases and J by 2 bases, and 14 bases separated the two germline ends. The CDR3 nucleotides read TGTGCCAGCAGCCAGGAGTTTGCGGGACCCTACGAGCAGTACTTC. Translated, it gives CASSQEFAGPYEQYF.

This chain links TRBV9 with TRBJ2-7; D is undetermined. The CDR3 has 14 residues. Looked up from germline, CDR1 is SGDLS and CDR2 is YYNGEE. Trimming removed 0 bases at V and 3 bases at J, with 10 bases between. In DNA form, the CDR3 reads TGTGCCAGCAGCGTAGGAACTGAAGACTACGAGCAGTACTTC. As protein: CASSVGTEDYEQYF.

The chain has TRBV7-9 and TRBJ2-7, with a tentative D call TRBD1 (6 bases). The CDR3 length is 14 residues. The V end lost 4 bases, the J end lost 4 bases, and 14 bases lay between the germline ends. CDR1 SEHNR and CDR2 FQNEAQ come from the germline V gene (reference sequence). CDR3 residues: CASSSPTGIYEQYF. In nucleotides, the CDR3 is TGTGCCAGCAGCTCCCCTACAGGGATTTACGAGCAGTACTTC.

The gene calls are TRBV5-5 and TRBJ2-4; D is unclear. This CDR3 region has 15 residues. Germline assignment: CDR1 SGHKS and CDR2 YYEKEE (reference sequence). Trimming pared 3 bases from V and 1 base from J, leaving 11 bases between. The CDR3 nucleotides read TGTGCCAGCAGCTCCACCAATGTGGCCAAAAACATTCAGTACTTC. This codes for CASSSTNVAKNIQYF.

The chain links TRBV7-2 to TRBJ2-3; 8 bases fit TRBD2. This CDR3 region has 18 residues. Trimming removed 0 bases from V and 4 bases from J; junction bases left unmatched: 12. Germline lookup yields CDR1 SGHTA and CDR2 FQGNSA. CDR3 bases: TGTGCCAGCAGCTTAGCTAGTAGGGCTAGCGGGCGCTCAGATACGCAGTATTTT. Amino acid sequence: CASSLASRASGRSDTQYF.

The chain carries TRBV9 and TRBJ1-2, with a tentative D call TRBD1 (6 bases). The germline V gene encodes CDR1 SGDLS and CDR2 YYNGEE. With 3 bases removed from V and 6 bases from J, the gap between germline ends came to 18 bases. This CDR3 has 15 amino acids. This chain's CDR3 is CASSALGETGNGYTF. The CDR3 DNA follows: TGTGCCAGCAGCGCTCTGGGGGAAACAGGGAATGGCTACACCTTC.

The chain combines TRBV19 with TRBJ1-2; D call uncertain. Per the germline V gene, CDR1 is LNHDA and CDR2 is SQIVND (reference sequence). The CDR3 sequence is 15 residues long. Trimming pared 7 bases from V and 5 bases from J, leaving 20 bases between. The DNA for the CDR3 is TGTGCCAGTACCCCTGGCGGCCGGGATCGGTATGGCTACACCTTC. Protein product: CASTPGGRDRYGYTF.

V usage is TRBV2 and J usage is TRBJ1-6, with TRBD1 matching 10 bases. This CDR3 is built from 13 residues. CDR1 SNHLY and CDR2 FYNNEI come from the germline V gene. Trimming cost V 6 bases and J 7 bases; bases outside gene matches: 0. The CDR3 sequence: CASRGQGNSPLHF. The CDR3 DNA is TGTGCCAGCAGGGGACAGGGGAATTCACCCCTCCACTTT.

V is TRBV6-5 and J is TRBJ2-7; 15 nucleotides agree with TRBD2. Trimming at V came to 2 bases and at J to 3 bases, leaving 2 bases not matched to a gene. Germline V gives CDR1 MNHEY, CDR2 SVGAGI. The CDR3 has 16 amino acids. CDR3 nucleotide sequence: TGTGCCAGCAGTTACGAGGGACTAGCGGGGGGCTACGAGCAGTACTTC. Its protein product is CASSYEGLAGGYEQYF.

The V call is TRBV5-1, the J call TRBJ2-2, with 7 bases fitting TRBD2. Germline-derived CDR1 and CDR2 are SGHRS and YFSETQ. The CDR3 has 14 amino acids. Trimming cost V 6 bases and J 0 bases; bases outside gene matches: 2. CDR3 nucleotide sequence: TGCGCCAGCACCGGGAGGACGAACACCGGGGAGCTGTTTTTT. This codes for CASTGRTNTGELFF.

The V call is TRBV7-9, the J call TRBJ2-1; 14 positions agree with TRBD2. Germline CDR1 is SEHNR and CDR2 is FQNEAQ (reference sequence). V was pared by 3 bases and J by 7 bases, with 5 bases of the junction left unmatched. The CDR3 spans 16 residues. This chain's CDR3 is CASSFGTSGSGNEQFF. CDR3 coding DNA: TGTGCCAGCAGCTTTGGGACTAGCGGGAGCGGTAATGAGCAGTTCTTC.

The chain is built from TRBV6-5 and TRBJ2-7, with TRBD1 matching over 12 bases. CDR1 is MNHEY and CDR2 is SVGAGI in the germline V gene. Trimming cost V 6 bases and J 8 bases; bases outside gene matches: 5. There are 13 residues in the CDR3. CDR3 nucleotides: TGTGCCAGCAGCCGGGACAGGGGGCAAAAGCAGTACTTC. Its translation: CASSRDRGQKQYF.

J is TRBJ2-5 and V is TRBV4-3; D is possibly TRBD2 (6 bases). CDR3 length equals 14 residues. The germline CDR1 and CDR2 sequences are LGHNA and YSLEER. The V end lost 5 bases, the J end lost 1 base, and 11 bases lay between the germline ends. CDR3 region: CASSKGLGQETQYF. In nucleotides, the CDR3 is TGCGCCAGCAGCAAGGGACTGGGCCAAGAGACCCAGTACTTC.

This chain uses TRBV28 with TRBJ2-7, with 9 positions matching TRBD2. The CDR3 runs 13 residues. Germline CDR1 and CDR2: MDHEN and SYDVKM. DNA of the CDR3: TGTGCACTAGCGGGCGCGAACTCCTACGAGCAGTACTTC. Its translation: CALAGANSYEQYF.

Here the CDR3 DNA reads TGTGCCAGCAGCTTTACTAGCGGGATCTACGAGCAGTACTTC. This translates into CASSFTSGIYEQYF. The chain joins TRBV7-9 to TRBJ2-7, with TRBD2 matching 10 bases. The CDR3 sequence is 14 residues long. V was clipped by 3 bases and J by 3 bases; unmatched bases: 2. Germline CDR1 is SEHNR and CDR2 is FQNEAQ (reference sequence).